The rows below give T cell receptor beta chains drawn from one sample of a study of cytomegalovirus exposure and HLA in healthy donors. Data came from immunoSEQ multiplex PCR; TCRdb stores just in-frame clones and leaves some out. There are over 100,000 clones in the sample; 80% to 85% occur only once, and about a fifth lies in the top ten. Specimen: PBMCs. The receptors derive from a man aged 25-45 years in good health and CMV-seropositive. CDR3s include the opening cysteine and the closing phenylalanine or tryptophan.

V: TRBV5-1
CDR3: CASSLVQGPYEQYF

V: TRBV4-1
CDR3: CASSQGTGYVDNEQFF

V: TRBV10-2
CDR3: CASSDRGNQPQHF

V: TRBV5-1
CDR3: CASSSGQSMNTEAFF

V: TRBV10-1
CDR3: CASSEVPARTEAFF

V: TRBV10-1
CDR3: CASRDRQEETQYF

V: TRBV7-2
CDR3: CASSWDRQETQYF

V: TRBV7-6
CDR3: CASSIGRTAQETQYF

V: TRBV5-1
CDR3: CASSLGLAGGREQFF

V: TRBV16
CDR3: CASSQFYRGLYGYTF

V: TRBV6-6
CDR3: CASSYSGSSGNTIYF

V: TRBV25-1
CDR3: CASSEYGGSGGATDTQYF

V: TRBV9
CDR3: CASSVTWGVSDTQYF

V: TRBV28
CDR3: CASSQAGGDQPQHF

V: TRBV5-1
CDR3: CASSPRGGTDTQYF

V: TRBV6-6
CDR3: CASSPRAYEQYF

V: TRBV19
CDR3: CASGDRGYTEAFF

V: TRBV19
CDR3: CASSYNDRAYYGYTF

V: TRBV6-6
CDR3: CASSYGGGPPLTEAFF

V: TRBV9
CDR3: CASSRTAEYNEQFF

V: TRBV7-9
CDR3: CASSLEVQDSNYGYTF

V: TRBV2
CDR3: CASSNRPSRYTQYF

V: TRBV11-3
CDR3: CASSILENTDTQYF

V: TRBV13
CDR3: CASSLVSSPGVNYGYTF

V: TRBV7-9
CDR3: CASSFAGGRTGELFF

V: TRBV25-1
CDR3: CASSDTGQGNNSPLHF

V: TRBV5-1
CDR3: CASSLAAADGYTF

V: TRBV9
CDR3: CASSVGEGGYGYTF

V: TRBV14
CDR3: CASSLAAGANVLTF

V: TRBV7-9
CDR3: CASSAGGELLLNYGYTF

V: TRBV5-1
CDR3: CASSLAKTGGHTGELFF

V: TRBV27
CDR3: CASSRQGSAYEQYF

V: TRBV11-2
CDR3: CASSFYYEQYF

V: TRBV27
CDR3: CASSTIAGFSTDTQYF

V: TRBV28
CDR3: CASSPADRVPNTIYF

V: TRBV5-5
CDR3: CASSLRTREKLFF

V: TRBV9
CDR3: CASSEQGSTYNEQFF

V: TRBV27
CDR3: CASSPTVEAEAFF

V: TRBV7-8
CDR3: CASSSRGGTEKETQYF

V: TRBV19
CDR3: CASNEGRTDTQYF

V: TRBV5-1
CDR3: CASSPQGEKLFF

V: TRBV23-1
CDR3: CASSQCPGDREYGYTF

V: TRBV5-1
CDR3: CASSGGGLGETQYF

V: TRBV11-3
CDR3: CASSSTGGRDTQYF

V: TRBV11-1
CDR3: CASSFGTSSDTQYF

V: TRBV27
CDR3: CASSLSTGVGQETQYF

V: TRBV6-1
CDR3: CASSEGTVLSEAFF

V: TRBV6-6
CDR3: CASSYGLAIRWEQYF

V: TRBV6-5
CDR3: CASRYQGITEAFF

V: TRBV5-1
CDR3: CASSLEATGNYGYTF

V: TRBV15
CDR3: CATSSNTGPNTGELFF

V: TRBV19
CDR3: CASTPTGDNTGELFF

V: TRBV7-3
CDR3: CASSLSRGLTEAFF

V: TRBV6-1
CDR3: CASSLVRDRVYGYTF

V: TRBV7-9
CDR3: CSSSLDAGESKTYEQYF

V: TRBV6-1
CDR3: CASILQGQGPQHF

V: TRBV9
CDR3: CASSVSSGPGELFF

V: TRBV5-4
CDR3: CASSPAGGAGGYTF

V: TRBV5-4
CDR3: CASSTRRAAYNEQFF